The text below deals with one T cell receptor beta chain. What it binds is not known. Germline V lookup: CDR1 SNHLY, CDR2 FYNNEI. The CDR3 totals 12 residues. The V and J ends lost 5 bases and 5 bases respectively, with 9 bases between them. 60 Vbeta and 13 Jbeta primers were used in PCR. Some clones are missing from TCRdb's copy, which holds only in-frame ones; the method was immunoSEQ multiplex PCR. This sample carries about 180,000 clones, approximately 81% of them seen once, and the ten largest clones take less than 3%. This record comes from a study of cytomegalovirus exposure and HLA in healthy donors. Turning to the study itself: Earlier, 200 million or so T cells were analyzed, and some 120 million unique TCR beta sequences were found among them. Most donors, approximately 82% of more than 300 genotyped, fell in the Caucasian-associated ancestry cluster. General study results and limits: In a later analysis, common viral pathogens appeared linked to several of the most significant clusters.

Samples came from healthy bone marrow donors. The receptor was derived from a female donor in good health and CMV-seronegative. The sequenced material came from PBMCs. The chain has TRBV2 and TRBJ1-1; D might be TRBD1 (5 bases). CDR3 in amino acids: CASSRGMTEAFF. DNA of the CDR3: TGTGCCAGCAGTAGGGGTATGACTGAAGCTTTCTTT.